Listed below are T cell receptor beta chains from one sample, sequenced in a study of T cells after yellow fever vaccination. In TCRdb, the 5' RACE reads were re-called with MiXCR into one record per CDR3 protein. The sample holds more than 300,000 distinct CDR3 sequences, roughly 7% seen once. Specimen: PBMCs, collected roughly 46 days after the first yellow fever vaccination. The receptors come from a man younger than 35 who received the YFV17D yellow fever vaccine. CDR3s include the opening cysteine and the closing phenylalanine or tryptophan. The D gene is left open where the match is weak. Clone size, where shown, is once, few, many, or a class for clones that have expanded.

V gene	D gene	clone size	J gene	CDR3 DNA	CDR3 protein
TRBV20-1	TRBD1	few	TRBJ2-7	TGCAGTGCTAGAGGGTCGCGGGGACAGGTATACTACGAGCAGTACTTC	CSARGSRGQVYYEQYF
TRBV5-1	-	many	TRBJ1-2	TGCGCCAGCAGCCGAGGGGAAGGTGGGAGGCAGAACTATGGCTACACCTTC	CASSRGEGGRQNYGYTF
TRBV6-2/TRBV6-3	-	many	TRBJ1-6	TGTGCCAGCACCCCGACAGAAAGCTCCTATAATTCACCCCTCCACTTT	CASTPTESSYNSPLHF
TRBV10-3	-	-	TRBJ2-7	TGTGCCATCAGTGACGTTAAGGCCTACGAGCAGTACTTC	CAISDVKAYEQYF
TRBV5-1	-	few	TRBJ2-1	TGCGCCAGCAGCTTACAGGCTGGGGAGGTCAATGAGCAGTTCTTC	CASSLQAGEVNEQFF
TRBV5-5	-	many	TRBJ2-3	TGTGCCAGCAGACCAACCGGACCCTTGAACACAGATACGCAGTATTTT	CASRPTGPLNTDTQYF
TRBV5-6	-	many	TRBJ2-5	TGTGCCAGCAGCTTGTTACTCGAAGAGACCCAGTACTTC	CASSLLLEETQYF
TRBV20-1	-	-	TRBJ1-1	TGCAGTGTTGGCAGCCTGAACACTGAAGCTTTCTTT	CSVGSLNTEAFF
TRBV7-9	-	many	TRBJ2-2	TGTGCCAGCAGCTTAGCGGAGGGCCCGAACACCGGGGAGCTGTTTTTT	CASSLAEGPNTGELFF
TRBV5-1	-	-	TRBJ1-2	TGCGCCAGCAAACCTCTCCCGGGGGAGGCTTATGGCTACACCTTC	CASKPLPGEAYGYTF
TRBV7-2	-	-	TRBJ1-4	TGTGCCAGCAGCTTAGATCGACCCCGCGGCGAAAAACTGTTTTTT	CASSLDRPRGEKLFF
TRBV6-2/TRBV6-3	TRBD2	-	TRBJ2-7	TGTGCCAGCAGAAAGGGACTAGCGGGGGAGCAGTACTTC	CASRKGLAGEQYF
TRBV11-2	-	-	TRBJ1-1	TGTGCCAGCAGCCCAATGAGGGGCGCGAATGAAGCTTTCTTT	CASSPMRGANEAFF
TRBV7-2	TRBD2	few	TRBJ2-2	TGTGCCAGCAGCCTCGAGACTAGCGGGGTCGGGGAGCTGTTTTTT	CASSLETSGVGELFF
TRBV30	-	-	TRBJ2-1	TGTGCCTGGAGTGTATTTAATGAGCAGTTCTTC	CAWSVFNEQFF